Presented here are 21 T cell receptor beta chains from one specimen sequenced in a study of preoperative IRX-2 immunotherapy in early breast cancer. As to treatment: preoperative locoregional IRX-2 cytokine immunotherapy. Data came from immunoSEQ multiplex PCR; TCRdb stores just in-frame clones and leaves some out. The sample lists 60,000 or so clones, approximately 93% seen once, with around 1.7% in the top ten. The biological material was taken from a patient treated with IRX-2 immunotherapy. These receptors originate from a human donor with breast cancer.

This chain links TRBV19 with TRBJ2-7; the match to TRBD1 covers 10 bases. After removal of 1 base from V and 4 bases from J, the junction contained 1 base not matched to a gene. The CDR3 has 14 amino acids. CDR1 LNHDA and CDR2 SQIVND come from the germline V gene (reference sequence). CDR3 DNA: TGTGCCAGTAGTATAGCGGGACAGGGGTACGAGCAGTACTTC. Protein: CASSIAGQGYEQYF. The variable domain in full, completed from reference TRBV19 and TRBJ2-7, reads DGGITQSPKYLFRKEGQNVTLSCEQNLNHDAMYWYRQDPGQGLRLIYYSQIVNDFQKGDIAEGYSVSREKKESFPLTVTSAQKNPTAFYLCASSIAGQGYEQYFGPGTRLTVT.

The rearrangement joins TRBV2 to TRBJ2-5; D tentatively reads TRBD1 or TRBD2 (6 bases each). CDR1 and CDR2 (germline): SNHLY, FYNNEI. The CDR3 is 12 residues long. The CDR3 DNA follows: TGTGCTAGCGGACAGATACAAGAGACCCAGTACTTC. This gives the protein CASGQIQETQYF.

V and J are TRBV11-1 and TRBJ2-2; D might be TRBD1 (5 bases). The ends were cut back, 5 bases at V and 8 bases at J, with 12 bases in the middle. This CDR3 is built from 13 residues. CDR1 SGHAT and CDR2 FQDESV come from the germline V gene (reference sequence). DNA of the CDR3: TGTGCCAGCAGCCCATGGGGCGCGGGGGAGCTGTTTTTT. Its protein is CASSPWGAGELFF. Variable domain in full (rest from reference TRBV11-1 and TRBJ2-2): EAEVAQSPRYKITEKSQAVAFWCDPISGHATLYWYRQILGQGPELLVQFQDESVVDDSQLPKDRFSAERLKGVDSTLKIQPAELGDSAMYLCASSPWGAGELFFGEGSRLTVL.

The rearrangement joins TRBV30 to TRBJ1-4; no definite D call. The ends were cut back, 5 bases at V and 0 bases at J, with 4 bases in the middle. In germline, CDR1 is GTSNPN, CDR2 SVGIG (reference sequence). CDR3 length: 12 residues. This CDR3 reads CAWSATNEKLFF. CDR3 nucleotides: TGTGCCTGGTCTGCAACTAATGAAAAACTGTTTTTT.

DNA of the CDR3: TGTGCCAGCAGTTACGCGCCCCCAGCGGGGGGCTACGAGCAGTACTTC. This gives the protein CASSYAPPAGGYEQYF. The chain is built from TRBV6-5 and TRBJ2-7; TRBD2 matches at 9 bases. Germline CDR1 MNHEY, CDR2 SVGAGI. V lost 2 bases and J lost 3; bases outside the gene matches: 8. The CDR3 extends over 16 amino acids.

This clone was detected only once. The chain uses TRBV6-6 and TRBJ2-1; 10 bases match TRBD1. Germline loops: CDR1 MNHNY, CDR2 SVGAGI (reference sequence). The CDR3 loop spans 16 amino acids. Trimming cost V 5 bases and J 4 bases; bases outside gene matches: 8. The chain's CDR3 is CASSKSGTGVYNEQFF. The CDR3, as DNA: TGTGCCAGCAGTAAATCGGGGACAGGGGTATACAATGAGCAGTTCTTC.

This clone was counted once. The chain has TRBV9 and TRBJ2-7; 7 nucleotides match TRBD1. V trimming: 4 bases; J trimming: 5 bases; junction bases outside the gene matches: 12. Germline CDR1 is SGDLS and CDR2 is YYNGEE. The CDR3 is 15 residues long. This chain's CDR3 is CASSLDDRVWDEQYF. Here the CDR3 DNA reads TGTGCCAGCAGCCTCGACGACAGGGTGTGGGACGAGCAGTACTTC.

This clone was recorded a few times. The chain uses TRBV5-8 and TRBJ1-1; possible D gene TRBD1, 5 bases. This CDR3 is built from 15 residues. With 0 bases removed from V and 0 bases from J, the gap between germline ends came to 9 bases. Germline V gene lookup returns CDR1 SGHTS and CDR2 YDEGEE. CDR3 DNA: TGTGCCAGCAGCTTGGTATGGGGGGTGAACACTGAAGCTTTCTTT. Translated: CASSLVWGVNTEAFF.

The genes are TRBV4-2 and TRBJ1-2; TRBD1 agrees at 7 bases. CDR3 length: 19 amino acids. Germline assignment: CDR1 LGHNA and CDR2 YNFKEQ. J gave up 2 bases and V 4 bases, and 19 bases lay outside the gene matches. The CDR3 DNA reads TGTGCCAGCAGCCGTATGGTCCTACTTGCCGGACAGGAGAACTATGGCTACACCTTC. This codes for CASSRMVLLAGQENYGYTF.

The genes are TRBV7-3 and TRBJ2-6; tentatively, D is TRBD2 (6 bases). V was clipped by 8 bases and J by 0 bases, with 11 bases between them. Germline CDR1 and CDR2: SGHTA and FQGTGA. This CDR3 region has 15 residues. CDR3 DNA sequence: TGTGCCAGCTCCCGGGGGAACTCTGGGGCCAACGTCCTGACTTTC. It translates to CASSRGNSGANVLTF.

V gene TRBV7-2 combines with J gene TRBJ1-3; maybe TRBD1 (6 bases). There are 15 residues in the CDR3. Germline loops: CDR1 SGHTA, CDR2 FQGNSA. Trimming removed 0 bases from V and 4 bases from J, with 10 bases in between. The CDR3 sequence is CASSLAAGVGNTIYF. CDR3 DNA sequence: TGTGCCAGCAGCTTAGCGGCAGGGGTCGGAAACACCATATATTTT. The full variable domain, in which reference TRBV7-2 and TRBJ1-3 provide the parts outside the CDR3, is GAGVSQSPSNKVTEKGKDVELRCDPISGHTALYWYRQSLGQGLEFLIYFQGNSAPDKSGLPSDRFSAERTGGSVSTLTIQRTQQEDSAVYLCASSLAAGVGNTIYFGEGSWLTVV.

This chain joins TRBV10-3 and TRBJ2-2; 8 nucleotides line up with TRBD1. Looked up from germline, CDR1 is ENHRY and CDR2 is SYGVKD. The CDR3 consists of 17 residues. V shed 0 bases and J 5 bases; nucleotides not matched to a gene: 8. In DNA, the CDR3 is TGTGCCATCAGTGAGTCGGGCAGGGGGCGTGGGACCGGGGAGCTGTTTTTT. Encoded protein: CAISESGRGRGTGELFF.

V and J are TRBV7-2 and TRBJ2-7; the D gene is possibly TRBD2 (6 bases). The CDR3 sequence is 15 residues long. With 1 base removed from V and 0 bases from J, the gap between germline ends came to 10 bases. Germline-derived CDR1 and CDR2 are SGHTA and FQGNSA. The CDR3 sequence: CASSLVSGSSYEQYF. CDR3 nucleotides: TGTGCCAGCAGCTTAGTTAGCGGTAGCTCCTACGAGCAGTACTTC.

This chain uses TRBV7-3 with TRBJ2-1, with TRBD2 matching 7 bases. Trimming at V came to 2 bases and at J to 1 base, leaving 2 bases not matched to a gene. The CDR3 runs to 15 residues. Germline V gene sequence: CDR1 SGHTA, CDR2 FQGTGA. In DNA, the CDR3 is TGTGCCAGCAGCTTAGGGGGGGGGTCCTACAATGAGCAGTTCTTC. Translation: CASSLGGGSYNEQFF.

The CDR3: CATSRDRVGRSDEQYF. In DNA form, the CDR3 reads TGTGCCACCAGCAGAGATCGGGTCGGGAGAAGCGACGAGCAGTACTTC. This sequence joins TRBV15 and TRBJ2-7; a possible D gene is TRBD2 (6 bases). V lost 0 bases and J lost 5, with 17 bases in between. Germline V CDR1 and CDR2: LNHNV, YYDKDF (reference sequence). There are 16 residues in the CDR3.

The rearrangement uses TRBV28 and TRBJ1-2; D unclear. CDR3 length equals 13 residues. Germline CDR1 and CDR2: MDHEN and SYDVKM. V was cut by 2 bases and J by 8 bases, with 12 bases left in between. CDR3 sequence reads: CASSLELLKGYTF. The CDR3 DNA is TGTGCCAGCAGTTTAGAACTGCTTAAGGGCTACACCTTC.

This clone occurred a few times. This chain links TRBV7-9 with TRBJ2-5; D tentatively fits TRBD1 or TRBD2 (5 bases each). The ends were cut back, 3 bases at V and 5 bases at J, with 10 bases in the middle. Germline V CDR1 and CDR2: SEHNR, FQNEAQ (reference sequence). The CDR3 covers 13 residues. The CDR3 nucleotides are TGTGCCAGCAGCTTGGCCGGGACGGAGACCCAGTACTTC. This encodes CASSLAGTETQYF.

The V and J genes are TRBV21-1 and TRBJ1-1. TRBV21-1 corresponds to a pseudogene. The CDR3 spans 16 residues. As DNA, the CDR3 is TGTGCCAGCAGCAAAGGTATCCGCATCCTGAACACTGAAGCTTTCTTT. It is translated as CASSKGIRILNTEAFF.

The chain has TRBV7-9 and TRBJ2-5; a weak D match, TRBD2 (5 bases). The CDR3 is 16 amino acids. Germline CDR1 is SEHNR and CDR2 is FQNEAQ (reference sequence). Deletions cut 5 bases from V and 2 bases from J, with 18 bases between. The CDR3 DNA reads as TGTGCCAGCAGCCAGGCGGACGGAGGAAAACAAGAGACCCAGTACTTC. Protein: CASSQADGGKQETQYF.

In this sample, this clone turned up once. The J gene is TRBJ2-7, the V gene TRBV5-1; D perhaps matches TRBD1 (6 bases). CDR3 length: 12 amino acids. Germline CDR1 SGHRS, CDR2 YFSETQ. V gave up 2 bases and J gave up 7 bases, with 10 bases separating them. The CDR3 region has the DNA TGCGCCAGCAGCTTAGGGGACACAGAGCAGTACTTC. This gives the protein CASSLGDTEQYF.

The CDR3 loop reads CASSYLFLRANTEAFF. The CDR3 nucleotides read TGTGCCAGCAGTTACCTTTTTTTGAGGGCGAACACTGAAGCTTTCTTT. This chain joins TRBV28 and TRBJ1-1; D remains ambiguous. Germline-derived CDR1 and CDR2 are MDHEN and SYDVKM. The V and J ends lost 4 bases and 1 base respectively, with 16 bases between them. This CDR3 region has 16 residues.